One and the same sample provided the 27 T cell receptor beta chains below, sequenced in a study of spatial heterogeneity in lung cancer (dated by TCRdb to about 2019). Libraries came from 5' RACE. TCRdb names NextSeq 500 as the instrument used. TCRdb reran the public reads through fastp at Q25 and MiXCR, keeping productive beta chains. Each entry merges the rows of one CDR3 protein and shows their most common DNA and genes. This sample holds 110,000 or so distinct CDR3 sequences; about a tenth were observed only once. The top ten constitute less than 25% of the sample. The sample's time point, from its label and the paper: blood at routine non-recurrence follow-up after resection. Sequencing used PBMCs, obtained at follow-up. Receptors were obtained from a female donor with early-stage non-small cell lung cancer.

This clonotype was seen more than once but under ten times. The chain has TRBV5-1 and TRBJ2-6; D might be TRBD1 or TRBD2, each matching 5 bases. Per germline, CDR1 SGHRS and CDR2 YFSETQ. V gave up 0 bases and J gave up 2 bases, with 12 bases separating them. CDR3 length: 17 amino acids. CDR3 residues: CASSLGDLGAGANVLTF. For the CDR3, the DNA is TGCGCCAGCAGCTTGGGGGACCTGGGCGCTGGGGCCAACGTCCTGACTTTC.

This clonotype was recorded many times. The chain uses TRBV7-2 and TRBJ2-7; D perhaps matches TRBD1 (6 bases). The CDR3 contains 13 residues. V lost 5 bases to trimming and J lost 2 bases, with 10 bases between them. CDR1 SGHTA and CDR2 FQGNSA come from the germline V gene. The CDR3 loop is CASSQDSPYEQYV. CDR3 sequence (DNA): TGTGCCAGCAGCCAGGACAGTCCCTACGAGCAGTACGTC.

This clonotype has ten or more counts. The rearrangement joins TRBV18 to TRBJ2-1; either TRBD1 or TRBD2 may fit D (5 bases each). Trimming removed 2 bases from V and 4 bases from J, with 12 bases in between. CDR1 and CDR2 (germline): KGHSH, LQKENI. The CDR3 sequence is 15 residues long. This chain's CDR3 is CASSPTRGTYNEQFF. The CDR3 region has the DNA TGTGCCAGCTCACCAACTAGGGGAACTTACAATGAGCAGTTCTTC.

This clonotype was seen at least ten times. Written as DNA, the CDR3 is TGTGCCAGTAGTATGTCGGGCGGGGTAAACATTCAGTACTTC. It encodes CASSMSGGVNIQYF. This chain connects TRBV19 to TRBJ2-4; D is possibly TRBD2 (6 bases). Germline V gene lookup returns CDR1 LNHDA and CDR2 SQIVND (reference sequence). The CDR3 consists of 14 residues. Trimming stripped 3 bases from V and 6 bases from J, with 12 bases between.

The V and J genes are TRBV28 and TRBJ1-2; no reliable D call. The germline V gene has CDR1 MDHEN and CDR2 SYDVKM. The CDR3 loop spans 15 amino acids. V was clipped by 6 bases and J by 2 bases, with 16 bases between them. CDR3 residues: CASSIPTGSNYGYTF. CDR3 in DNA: TGTGCCAGCAGCATCCCAACCGGGTCCAACTATGGCTACACCTTC.

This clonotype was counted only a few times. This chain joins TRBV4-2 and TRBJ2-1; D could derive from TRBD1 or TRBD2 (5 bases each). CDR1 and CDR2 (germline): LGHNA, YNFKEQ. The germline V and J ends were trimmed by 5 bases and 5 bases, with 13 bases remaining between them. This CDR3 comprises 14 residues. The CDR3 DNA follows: TGTGCCAGCAGCGTCCGGGACCAGAACAATGAGCAGTTCTTC. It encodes CASSVRDQNNEQFF.

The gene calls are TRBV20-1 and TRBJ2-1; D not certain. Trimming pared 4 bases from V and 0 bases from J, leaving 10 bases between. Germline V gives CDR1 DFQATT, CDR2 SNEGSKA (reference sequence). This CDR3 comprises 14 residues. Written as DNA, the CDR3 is TGCAGTGCTATCGAGCTTGGCTCCTACAATGAGCAGTTCTTC. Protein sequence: CSAIELGSYNEQFF.

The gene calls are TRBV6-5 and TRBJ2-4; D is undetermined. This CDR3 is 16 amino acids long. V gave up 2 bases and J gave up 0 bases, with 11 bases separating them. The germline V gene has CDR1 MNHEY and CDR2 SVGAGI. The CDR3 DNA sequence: TGTGCCAGCAGTTACGATCCAGTCCTAGCCAAAAACATTCAGTACTTC. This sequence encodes CASSYDPVLAKNIQYF.

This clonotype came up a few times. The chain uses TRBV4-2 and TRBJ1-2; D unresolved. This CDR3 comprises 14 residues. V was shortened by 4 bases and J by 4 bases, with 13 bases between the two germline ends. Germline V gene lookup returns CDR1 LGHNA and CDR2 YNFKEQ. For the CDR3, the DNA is TGTGCCAGCAGCCCCCTTGGGATCTCCTATGGCTACACCTTC. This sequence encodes CASSPLGISYGYTF.

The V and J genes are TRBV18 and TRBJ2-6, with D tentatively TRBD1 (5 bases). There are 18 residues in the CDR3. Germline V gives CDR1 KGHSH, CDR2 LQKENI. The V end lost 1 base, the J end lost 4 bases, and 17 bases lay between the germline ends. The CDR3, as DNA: TGTGCCAGCTCACCACAGGGGATTCTGATCGGAGGGGCCAACGTCCTGACTTTC. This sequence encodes CASSPQGILIGGANVLTF.

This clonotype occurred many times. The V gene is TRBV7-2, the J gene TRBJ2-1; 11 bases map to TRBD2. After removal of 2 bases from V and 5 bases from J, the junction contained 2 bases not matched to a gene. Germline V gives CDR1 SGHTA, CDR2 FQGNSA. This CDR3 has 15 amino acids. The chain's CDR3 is CASSLQLAGDNEQFF. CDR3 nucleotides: TGTGCCAGCAGCTTACAACTAGCGGGGGACAATGAGCAGTTCTTC.

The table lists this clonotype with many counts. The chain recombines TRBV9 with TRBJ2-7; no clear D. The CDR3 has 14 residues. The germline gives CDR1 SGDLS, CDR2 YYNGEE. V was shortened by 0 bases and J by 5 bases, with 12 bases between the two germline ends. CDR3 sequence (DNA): TGTGCCAGCAGCGTAGGGGGTTCTTCGGACGAGCAGTACTTC. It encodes CASSVGGSSDEQYF.

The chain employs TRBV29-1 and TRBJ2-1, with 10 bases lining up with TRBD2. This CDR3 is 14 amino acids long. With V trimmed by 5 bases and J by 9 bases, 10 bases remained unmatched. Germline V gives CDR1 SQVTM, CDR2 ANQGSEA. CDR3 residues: CSVKTSGIWSEQFF. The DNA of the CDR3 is TGCAGCGTTAAAACTAGCGGGATATGGAGTGAGCAGTTCTTC.

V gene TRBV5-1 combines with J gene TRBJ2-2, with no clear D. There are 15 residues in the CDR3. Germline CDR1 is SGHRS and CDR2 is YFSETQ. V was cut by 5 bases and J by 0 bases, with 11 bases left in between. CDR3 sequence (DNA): TGCGCCAGCAGTCTTGGGATGCCGAACACCGGGGAGCTGTTTTTT. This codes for CASSLGMPNTGELFF.

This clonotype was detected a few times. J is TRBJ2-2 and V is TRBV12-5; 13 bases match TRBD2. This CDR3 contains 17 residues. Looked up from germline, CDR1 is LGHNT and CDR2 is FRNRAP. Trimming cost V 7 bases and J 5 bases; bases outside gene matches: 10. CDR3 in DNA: TGTGCTAGTGCCTCGGGGACTAGCGGGATAATGACCGGGGAGCTGTTTTTT. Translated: CASASGTSGIMTGELFF. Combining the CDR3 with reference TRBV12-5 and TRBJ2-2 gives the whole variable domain DARVTQTPRHKVTEMGQEVTMRCQPILGHNTVFWYRQTMMQGLELLAYFRNRAPLDDSGMPKDRFSAEMPDATLATLKIQPSEPRDSAVYFCASASGTSGIMTGELFFGEGSRLTVL.

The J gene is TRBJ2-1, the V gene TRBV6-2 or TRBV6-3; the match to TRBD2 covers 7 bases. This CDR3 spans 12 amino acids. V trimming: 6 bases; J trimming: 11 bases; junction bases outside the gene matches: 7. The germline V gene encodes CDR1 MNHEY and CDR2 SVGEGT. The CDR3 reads CASRASGPQQFF. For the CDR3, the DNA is TGTGCCAGCAGAGCTAGCGGACCTCAGCAGTTCTTC.

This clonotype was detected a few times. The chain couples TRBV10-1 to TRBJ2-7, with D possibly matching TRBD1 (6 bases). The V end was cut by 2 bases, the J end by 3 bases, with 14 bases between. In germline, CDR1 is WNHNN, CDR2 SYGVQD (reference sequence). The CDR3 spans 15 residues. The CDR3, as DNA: TGCGCCAGCAGTGAGGCCGGGACAAAGTTCTACGAGCAGTACTTC. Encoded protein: CASSEAGTKFYEQYF.

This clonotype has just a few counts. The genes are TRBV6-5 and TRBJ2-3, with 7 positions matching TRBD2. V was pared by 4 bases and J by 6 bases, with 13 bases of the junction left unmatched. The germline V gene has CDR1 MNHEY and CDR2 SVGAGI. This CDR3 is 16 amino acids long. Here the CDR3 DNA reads TGTGCCAGCAGTTGGAGCGGGAAGGACCCTCTCGATACGCAGTATTTT. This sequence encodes CASSWSGKDPLDTQYF.

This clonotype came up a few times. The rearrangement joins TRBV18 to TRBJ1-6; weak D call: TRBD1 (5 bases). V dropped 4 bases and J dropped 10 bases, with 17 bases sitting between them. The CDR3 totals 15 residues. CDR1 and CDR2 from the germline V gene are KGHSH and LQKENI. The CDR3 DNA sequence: TGTGCCAGCTCACGGGGAGGGGCAGACGGATCACCCCTCCACTTT. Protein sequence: CASSRGGADGSPLHF.

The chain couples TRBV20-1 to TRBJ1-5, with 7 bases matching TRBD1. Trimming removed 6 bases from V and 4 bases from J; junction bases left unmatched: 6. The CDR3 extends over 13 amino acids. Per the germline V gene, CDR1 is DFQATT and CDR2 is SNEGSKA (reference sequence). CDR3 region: CSAAGDSNQPQHF. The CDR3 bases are TGCAGTGCGGCCGGGGACAGTAATCAGCCCCAGCATTTT.

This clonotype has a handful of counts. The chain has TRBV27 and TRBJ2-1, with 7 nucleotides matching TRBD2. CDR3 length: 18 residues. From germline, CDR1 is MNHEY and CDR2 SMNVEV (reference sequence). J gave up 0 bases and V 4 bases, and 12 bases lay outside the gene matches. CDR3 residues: CASSSIKSRGSSYNEQFF. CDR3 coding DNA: TGTGCCAGCAGTTCTATTAAATCGCGGGGGAGCTCCTACAATGAGCAGTTCTTC.

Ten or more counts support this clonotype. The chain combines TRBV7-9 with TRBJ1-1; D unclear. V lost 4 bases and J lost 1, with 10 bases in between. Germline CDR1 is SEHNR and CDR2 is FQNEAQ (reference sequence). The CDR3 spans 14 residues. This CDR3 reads CASSSRTANTEAFF. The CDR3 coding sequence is TGTGCCAGCAGCTCCAGGACGGCGAACACTGAAGCTTTCTTT.

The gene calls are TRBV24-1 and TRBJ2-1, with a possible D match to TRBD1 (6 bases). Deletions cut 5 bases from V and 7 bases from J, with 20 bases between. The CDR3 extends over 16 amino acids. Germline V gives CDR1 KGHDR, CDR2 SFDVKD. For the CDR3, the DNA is TGTGCCACCAGTGCCCCGACAGGAAACGGGGAAAATGAGCAGTTCTTC. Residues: CATSAPTGNGENEQFF.

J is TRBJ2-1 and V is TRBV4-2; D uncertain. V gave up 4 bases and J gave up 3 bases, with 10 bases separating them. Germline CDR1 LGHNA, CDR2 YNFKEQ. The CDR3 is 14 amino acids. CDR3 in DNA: TGTGCCAGCAGCCGCAGCGACTTCTACAATGAGCAGTTCTTC. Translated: CASSRSDFYNEQFF.

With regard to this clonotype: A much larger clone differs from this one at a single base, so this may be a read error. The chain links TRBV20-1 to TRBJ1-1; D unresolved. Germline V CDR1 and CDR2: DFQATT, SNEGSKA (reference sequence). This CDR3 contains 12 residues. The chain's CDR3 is CGAPQWNTEAFF. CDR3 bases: TGCGGTGCTCCCCAGTGGAACACTGAAGCTTTCTTT.

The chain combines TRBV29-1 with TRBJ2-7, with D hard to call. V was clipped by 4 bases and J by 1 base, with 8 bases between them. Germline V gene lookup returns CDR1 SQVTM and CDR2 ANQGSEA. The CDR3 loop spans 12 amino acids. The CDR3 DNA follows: TGCAGCGTTGGACCTGGATCCTACGAGCAGTACTTC. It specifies CSVGPGSYEQYF.

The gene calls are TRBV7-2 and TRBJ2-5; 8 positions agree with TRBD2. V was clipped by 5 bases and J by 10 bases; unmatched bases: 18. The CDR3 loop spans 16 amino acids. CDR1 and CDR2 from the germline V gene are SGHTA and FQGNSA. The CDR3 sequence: CASSPGQPGGGEDQYF. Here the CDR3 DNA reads TGTGCCAGCAGCCCCGGACAACCGGGGGGGGGCGAGGACCAGTACTTC.